This is a list of T cell receptor beta chains from one sample in a study of blood T cells in healthy people across ages. One entry per CDR3 protein, called by TCRdb with MiXCR from the 5' RACE reads. The profile shows some 1,000,000 distinct CDR3 sequences, roughly a quarter of them singletons. These data were also reused for a study on T cells of mothers and their children.

The sequenced material came from blood. All receptors come from a girl aged 2 to 9 in good health. CDR3s include the opening cysteine and the closing phenylalanine or tryptophan. The D gene is left open where the match is weak. Some rows mark clone size as missing; the rest say once, few, many or name a class of expanded clone.

D gene,clone size,V gene,J gene,CDR3 DNA,CDR3 protein
TRBD1,NA,TRBV7-8,TRBJ2-5,TGTGCCAGCAGCTTTAGACAGGGGGAGAGAGAGACCCAGTACTTC,CASSFRQGERETQYF
TRBD1,NA,TRBV29-1,TRBJ2-1,TGCAGCGTTGAATTGGACAGGACACACAATGAGCAGTTCTTC,CSVELDRTHNEQFF
TRBD1,NA,TRBV10-3,TRBJ2-1,TGTGCCATCAGTGACCCCGGGACAGGGAATTTGCATGAGCAGTTCTTC,CAISDPGTGNLHEQFF
NA,NA,TRBV3-1,TRBJ2-3,TGTGCCAGCAGCCACGAAAGTTGGGATCCAGATACGCAGTATTTT,CASSHESWDPDTQYF
NA,NA,TRBV7-9,TRBJ1-3,TGTGCCAGCAGCCTCGATATAGAAGCTGGAAACACCATATATTTT,CASSLDIEAGNTIYF
TRBD2,NA,TRBV9,TRBJ2-5,TGTGCCAGCAGCGACCCTTATGGAAGCGGGGGGGCGAGTGGAGAGACCCAGTACTTC,CASSDPYGSGGASGETQYF
NA,few,TRBV27,TRBJ1-4,TGTGCCAGCAGTTTATCCAGGGTCTTAGAAAAACTGTTTTTT,CASSLSRVLEKLFF
TRBD2,few,TRBV20-1,TRBJ2-3,TGCAGTGCTCCCTCCGGGGGGGCCGAGGTCTCGACAGATACGCAGTATTTT,CSAPSGGAEVSTDTQYF
NA,NA,TRBV2,TRBJ2-5,TGTGCCAGCATGAGTGGGCGCGAGACCCAGTACTTC,CASMSGRETQYF
NA,few,TRBV29-1,TRBJ1-1,TGCAGCGTTGTCGGGGGGGTCAGCGAACCTTTTGATGAAGCTTTCTTT,CSVVGGVSEPFDEAFF
TRBD2,NA,TRBV28,TRBJ2-3,TGTGCCAGCAGTTTTAACACCGGGGGACTAGCGGTGGATACGCAGTATTTT,CASSFNTGGLAVDTQYF
NA,few,TRBV20-1,TRBJ2-7,TGCAGTGCTAGGTACCCTCCCTTCGAGCAGTACTTC,CSARYPPFEQYF
NA,NA,TRBV5-1,TRBJ2-1,TGCGCCAGCAGCCAACAGGGCCTGAGCTCCTACAATGAGCAGTTCTTC,CASSQQGLSSYNEQFF
NA,NA,TRBV12-3/TRBV12-4,TRBJ2-5,TGTGCCAGCAGTTTAGGGGCGGGGTGGCAAGAGACCCAGTACTTC,CASSLGAGWQETQYF
NA,NA,TRBV6-1,TRBJ1-1,TGTGCCAGCAGTGAAAGTGGGCGGACGAACACTGAAGCTTTCTTT,CASSESGRTNTEAFF
NA,NA,TRBV24-1,TRBJ2-7,TGTGCCACCAGTGCTCCGGACTCCTACGAGCAGTACTTC,CATSAPDSYEQYF
NA,many,TRBV2,TRBJ2-6,TGTGCCAGCAGTGATGGAGGGGCCAACGTCCTGACTTTC,CASSDGGANVLTF
NA,few,TRBV29-1,TRBJ2-2,TGCAGCGTTGAGGGCAGGGGAAACACCGGGGAGCTGTTTTTT,CSVEGRGNTGELFF
TRBD1,NA,TRBV20-1,TRBJ1-2,TGCAGTGCCCAGGGGGCTCTGGAAGGCTACACCTTC,CSAQGALEGYTF
NA,NA,TRBV4-1,TRBJ1-1,TGCGCCAGCAGCCAAGAGTTCGGGCCCTGGACTGAAGCTTTCTTT,CASSQEFGPWTEAFF
NA,few,TRBV7-9,TRBJ1-1,TGTGCCAGCAGCTTAGCTGACAGACAGAACACTGAAGCTTTCTTT,CASSLADRQNTEAFF
NA,NA,TRBV7-9,TRBJ2-2,TGTGCCAGCAGCTTGAGTCCGGGACCATGGACCGGGGAGCTGTTTTTT,CASSLSPGPWTGELFF
TRBD2,NA,TRBV7-9,TRBJ2-5,TGTGCCAGCAGCTTACTGCGCCAGGGAGGGCAAGAGACCCAGTACTTC,CASSLLRQGGQETQYF
TRBD1,NA,TRBV20-1,TRBJ2-6,TGCAGTGCGTCCGGGACAGGGGCCTACTCTGGGGCCAACGTCCTGACTTTC,CSASGTGAYSGANVLTF
NA,few,TRBV9,TRBJ2-1,TGTGCCAGCAGCGTAGGAGAGGGGCAGGGCTACAACGAGCAGTTCTTC,CASSVGEGQGYNEQFF
NA,NA,TRBV29-1,TRBJ2-7,TGCAGCGTTGTTGTTACAGGGAGGAACGAGCAGTACTTC,CSVVVTGRNEQYF
TRBD2,NA,TRBV10-3,TRBJ2-5,TGTGCCACCGAGCTCGAAGCGGGAATTGCAGAGACCCAGTACTTC,CATELEAGIAETQYF
NA,NA,TRBV2,TRBJ2-4,TGTGCCAGCACCCGGGACCCGCAGTTTATTCAGTACTTC,CASTRDPQFIQYF
NA,NA,TRBV5-1,TRBJ2-6,TGCGCCAGCAGCCCCCGGACACAAAGTGGGGCCAACGTCCTGACTTTC,CASSPRTQSGANVLTF
TRBD2,few,TRBV7-2,TRBJ2-2,TGTGCCAGCAGCCCGAGGGGACTAGCGGGAGACGGGGAGCTGTTTTTT,CASSPRGLAGDGELFF
NA,NA,TRBV27,TRBJ2-5,TGTGCCAGCAGCACAGGGTTGGAAGAGTACTTC,CASSTGLEEYF
TRBD2,few,TRBV27,TRBJ2-4,TGTGCCAGCAGCCCACGGGCTAGCGGGAGGGACATTCAGTACTTC,CASSPRASGRDIQYF
NA,NA,TRBV15,TRBJ1-4,TGTGCCACCAGCAGAGATCCGGGTGAAAAACTGTTTTTT,CATSRDPGEKLFF
TRBD2,NA,TRBV4-3,TRBJ2-1,TGCGCCAGCAGCCAAGCTAGGACTAGCGGAAACCTTTACAATGAGCAGTTCTTC,CASSQARTSGNLYNEQFF
NA,NA,TRBV7-9,TRBJ2-1,TGTGCCAGCAAGTCCCTTGCGGGCTCCTACAATGAGCAGTTCTTC,CASKSLAGSYNEQFF
TRBD1,NA,TRBV2,TRBJ2-5,TGTGCCAGCAGTGAGGTGTGGGGACAGGGAGAAGAGACCCAGTACTTC,CASSEVWGQGEETQYF
TRBD1,few,TRBV12-3/TRBV12-4,TRBJ1-1,TGTGCCAGCAGTTTCCTACCCCCGGGACAGGGGGCAATGAACACTGAAGCTTTCTTT,CASSFLPPGQGAMNTEAFF
NA,NA,TRBV7-3,TRBJ1-2,TGTGCCAGCAGCTGGACACGAACTAACTATGGCTACACCTTC,CASSWTRTNYGYTF
NA,NA,TRBV29-1,TRBJ1-1,TGCAGCGTTGCCCCAGGGAAGAGAAACTTGAACACTGAAGCTTTCTTT,CSVAPGKRNLNTEAFF
NA,NA,TRBV6-4,TRBJ2-4,TGTGCCAGCAGTGACTCCGCAGGGAAGGGCATTCAGTACTTC,CASSDSAGKGIQYF
NA,NA,TRBV6-5,TRBJ1-6,TGTGCCAGCAGTTACGCACCTCTGGGACCGGATAATTCACCCCTCCACTTT,CASSYAPLGPDNSPLHF
NA,NA,TRBV6-5,TRBJ1-6,TGTGCCAGCAGTTACGAGGGGCAGGGAGGGCGCTCTTCGCCCCTCCACTTT,CASSYEGQGGRSSPLHF
NA,NA,TRBV20-1,TRBJ2-5,TGCAGTGCTAGAGCCACTACAGAGACCCAAGAGACCCAGTACTTC,CSARATTETQETQYF
NA,few,TRBV25-1,TRBJ2-7,TGTGCCAGCAGTGAACTAGGTGGAGTCTGGTACGAGCAGTACTTC,CASSELGGVWYEQYF
NA,few,TRBV2,TRBJ1-1,TGTGCCAGCATTTCGGAGCAGGACACTGAAGCTTTCTTT,CASISEQDTEAFF
NA,NA,TRBV7-2,TRBJ2-5,TGTGCCAGCAGCTTCGGATTGGGGCAGTACTTC,CASSFGLGQYF
NA,NA,TRBV5-1,TRBJ2-7,TGCGCCAGCAGCTTGGAGGCTACTTCGAGCGAGCAGTACTTC,CASSLEATSSEQYF
NA,NA,TRBV5-6,TRBJ2-1,TGTGCCAGCAGCCTGGGACCGGGTGAGCAGTTCTTC,CASSLGPGEQFF
NA,few,TRBV11-2,TRBJ2-7,TGTGCCAGCAGCATGATGCTCGGAATTAAGATCGAGCAGTACTTC,CASSMMLGIKIEQYF
NA,NA,TRBV12-5,TRBJ1-6,TGTGCTAGTGGTAGTTGGGAAAATAATTCACCCCTCCACTTT,CASGSWENNSPLHF
NA,few,TRBV12-3/TRBV12-4,TRBJ2-1,TGTGCCAGCAGTCACCCCCTCAATGAGCAGTTCTTC,CASSHPLNEQFF
NA,NA,TRBV2,TRBJ2-3,TGTGCCAGCAGTTTTCCCAAGGGGACAGATACGCAGTATTTT,CASSFPKGTDTQYF
TRBD1,few,TRBV6-6,TRBJ2-7,TGTGTCAGCAGTTGGGGACAGGGCACCGACGAGCAGTACTTC,CVSSWGQGTDEQYF
NA,NA,TRBV20-1,TRBJ1-4,TGCAGTGCTAGAGAGATAAAACCCGACAGACCCTATGAAAAACTGTTTTTT,CSAREIKPDRPYEKLFF